These 6 T cell receptor beta chains originate from one sample sequenced in a study of Graves' ophthalmopathy and Graves' hyperthyroidism. RNA transcripts were the template, and TCR beta CDR3 regions were amplified from them. After a first-round RT-PCR with HTBI primers, a second-round multiplex PCR was run. TCRdb used MiXCR to reprocess the multiplex PCR reads, holding one entry per CDR3 protein. Among under 350,000 distinct CDR3 sequences, around a sixth were seen once, and the ten largest hold 9% to 15%. Material for sequencing was peripheral blood. These receptors were obtained from an adult man with Graves' ophthalmopathy.

The chain has TRBV11-3 and TRBJ2-2; D may correspond to TRBD1 or TRBD2 (5 bases each). The germline V gene has CDR1 SGHNT and CDR2 YENEEA. V was cut by 4 bases and J by 5 bases, with 14 bases left in between. CDR3 length equals 15 residues. The CDR3 reads CASSWGFEGTGELFF. CDR3 sequence (DNA): TGTGCCAGCAGCTGGGGCTTCGAGGGGACCGGGGAGCTGTTTTTT.

Ten or more counts support this clonotype. The rearrangement joins TRBV19 to TRBJ2-4; 7 bases map to TRBD1. The V gene's germline CDR1 is LNHDA and CDR2 SQIVND (reference sequence). V trimming: 3 bases; J trimming: 9 bases; junction bases outside the gene matches: 8. CDR3 length: 14 residues. The CDR3 spells CASSIRGQVSIQYF. The CDR3 DNA is TGTGCCAGTAGTATCCGAGGACAGGTCAGCATTCAGTACTTC. The full variable domain, its missing parts supplied by reference TRBV19 and TRBJ2-4, is DGGITQSPKYLFRKEGQNVTLSCEQNLNHDAMYWYRQDPGQGLRLIYYSQIVNDFQKGDIAEGYSVSREKKESFPLTVTSAQKNPTAFYLCASSIRGQVSIQYFGAGTRLSVL.

V is TRBV6-1 and J is TRBJ1-5; 9 nucleotides agree with TRBD1. From germline, CDR1 is MNHNS and CDR2 SASEGT. V shed 4 bases, J shed 0 bases, and the junction held 10 bases outside the gene matches. This CDR3 region has 18 residues. CDR3 bases: TGTGCCAGCAGTGGGGACAGGGTAGGGGCATATAGCAATCAGCCCCAGCATTTT. The encoded protein is CASSGDRVGAYSNQPQHF.

This clonotype appeared many times. Germline and junction disagree at one end, which may indicate a read error. J is TRBJ2-6 and V is TRBV5-1; D is unclear. Germline V gene data show CDR1 as SGHRS and CDR2 as YFSETQ. The CDR3 runs 16 residues. The DNA of the CDR3 is TGCGTCAGCACTATCGCAGGCTTCTCTGGGGCCAACGTCCTGACTTTC. It yields the protein CVSTIAGFSGANVLTF.

In this sample, this clonotype turned up many times. The chain has TRBV5-1 and TRBJ2-7; D is possibly TRBD1 (5 bases). This CDR3 has 14 amino acids. CDR1 SGHRS and CDR2 YFSETQ come from the germline V gene. V shed 2 bases and J shed 5 bases, with 14 bases lying between them. DNA for the CDR3: TGCGCCAGCAGCTTCCAATCGGTCAGGGACGAGCAGTACTTC. It codes for CASSFQSVRDEQYF.

This clonotype was found many times. V usage is TRBV10-3 and J usage is TRBJ2-7; TRBD2 aligns across 13 bases. Germline values: CDR1 ENHRY, CDR2 SYGVKD. The trim removed 10 bases at V and 4 bases at J, leaving 10 bases unmatched. The CDR3 extends over 15 amino acids. The CDR3 region has the DNA TGTGCCACCTTCCCCGGGACTAGCGGGACATACGAGCAGTACTTC. Translation: CATFPGTSGTYEQYF.